This entry is about one T cell receptor (beta chain). Its target antigen remains unknown. Base-call qualities are not available, and no considerably larger clone is one nucleotide away. The data were obtained in a study of blood T cell repertoires in COVID-19 (dated by TCRdb to about 2020). With respect to the entire study: The collaborator samples originated in the United States, Italy and Spain and spanned the acute and convalescent phases of COVID-19. Subjects who had been exposed to COVID-19, were actively infected with it, or had recovered from it provided the deeply sampled blood TCRbeta repertoires that made up the dataset. Where available, HLA class I and class II types were obtained from metadata supplied by the sample provider rather than from assay-based typing. The repertoires were released in a freely available public database intended as a resource for research on the immune response to SARS-CoV-2. The material from the prospective study consisted of cDNA or gDNA derived from T cells, B-cell-depleted T cells, or PBMCs. Sample metadata almost always included a de-identified subject ID, COVID-19 status, age in years and sex. The samples were drawn from the first 160 participants of the ongoing ImmuneRACE study and from some 1,300 subjects provided by 6 global collaborators.

TCRbeta CDR3 regions were amplified from genomic DNA using the immunoSEQ Assay, a bias-controlled multiplex PCR. The authors' analysis ran thus. Within the assay, amplification of reference gene primers was used to estimate how many nucleated cells each sample contained. Sequence reads were collapsed and filtered to measure the absolute abundance of every unique TCRbeta CDR3 rearrangement. For each sample, productive Simpson clonality was calculated as the square root of Simpson's diversity index across productive rearrangements. TCRdb limited this immuneACCESS table to in-frame rearrangements with V and J called. A share of clones is missing; checked studies link under half to unresolved V genes, and the rest is unexplained. That table gives V, J and clone size, and the DNA gave D and trimming. This sample lists under 150,000 clones; 75% to 90% were detected once. The ten largest clonotypes hold about an eighth of the sample.

Collaborating institutions collected whole blood in K2EDTA tubes following their own protocols. For TCRbeta analysis, collaborators shipped samples as frozen whole blood, isolated PBMCs, or DNA extracted from either of those sample types. Overall study results and their limits: Clinical and demographic metadata were provided uncurated, with the amount varying by source and participant.

The CDR3 has 14 amino acids, counting the end cysteine and phenylalanine. The DNA shown is the 42-base CDR3, in frame from base 1. CDR1 and CDR2, per the germline V gene, are KGHSH and LQKENI. For this chain, trimming is 3 bases at the V end and 2 bases at the J end, and the number of junction bases without a gene match is 1. This sequence originates from a human donor in a cohort sampled during active COVID-19. The sequence links TRBV18 to TRBJ2-1; the central 7 bases match TRBD1. Material for sequencing was peripheral blood. In nucleotide form, the sequence is TGTGCCAGCTCACCGCAGGGGGCCTACAATGAGCAGTTCTTC. This yields the protein CASSPQGAYNEQFF.